This is a list of T cell receptor beta chains from one sample in a study of blood T cell repertoires in COVID-19. The assay was immunoSEQ multiplex PCR, and TCRdb's table has in-frame clones only and misses some. The sample yields 250,000 to 300,000 clones, roughly 86% seen once. Input material: peripheral blood. The source of these receptors is a woman aged 30 to 39 with acute or convalescent COVID-19. Each CDR3 is given with its conserved first and last residue. D genes are given only for firm matches. Clone size appears in some rows only: once, few, many, or a class for an expanded clone.

CDR3 length: 17
J gene: TRBJ1-5
D gene: TRBD1
V gene: TRBV7-2
clone size: NA
CDR3 DNA: TGTGCCAGCAGCACGCGACAGGGGGCTTATAGCAATCAGCCCCAGCATTTT
CDR3 protein: CASSTRQGAYSNQPQHF

CDR3 length: 15
J gene: TRBJ2-5
D gene: TRBD2
V gene: TRBV7-2
clone size: NA
CDR3 DNA: TGTGCCAGCAGCTTACTAGCGGGAGGGCCGGAGACCCAGTACTTC
CDR3 protein: CASSLLAGGPETQYF

CDR3 length: 13
J gene: TRBJ1-6
D gene: NA
V gene: TRBV19
clone size: NA
CDR3 DNA: TGTGCCAGTATGTCAGGGGTTAATTCACCCCTCCACTTT
CDR3 protein: CASMSGVNSPLHF

CDR3 length: 13
J gene: TRBJ2-5
D gene: NA
V gene: TRBV19
clone size: NA
CDR3 DNA: TGTGCCAGTAGTATGGCAGGGTCAGAGACCCAGTACTTC
CDR3 protein: CASSMAGSETQYF

CDR3 length: 15
J gene: TRBJ2-1
D gene: TRBD2
V gene: TRBV5-1
clone size: NA
CDR3 DNA: TGCGCCAGCAGCTGGTCTAGCGGGGTTTACAATGAGCAGTTCTTC
CDR3 protein: CASSWSSGVYNEQFF

CDR3 length: 15
J gene: TRBJ1-5
D gene: NA
V gene: TRBV18
clone size: once
CDR3 DNA: TGTGCCAGCTCACCACTCAGGGGAGCCGGTCAGCCCCAGCATTTT
CDR3 protein: CASSPLRGAGQPQHF

CDR3 length: 15
J gene: TRBJ2-7
D gene: NA
V gene: TRBV7-9
clone size: NA
CDR3 DNA: TGTGCCAGCAGCCCGAGGACAGACAGCTCCTACGAGCAGTACTTC
CDR3 protein: CASSPRTDSSYEQYF

CDR3 length: 13
J gene: TRBJ1-3
D gene: NA
V gene: TRBV27
clone size: once
CDR3 DNA: TGTGCCAGCAGATCAGGGGCCTCGGCCACCATATATTTT
CDR3 protein: CASRSGASATIYF

CDR3 length: 16
J gene: TRBJ2-7
D gene: TRBD2
V gene: TRBV27
clone size: once
CDR3 DNA: TGTGCCAGCAGACTATTCGGGACTAGCGGCCCCTACGAGCAGTACTTC
CDR3 protein: CASRLFGTSGPYEQYF

CDR3 length: 13
J gene: TRBJ1-5
D gene: NA
V gene: TRBV24-1
clone size: NA
CDR3 DNA: TGTGCCACCTCGGGGATTAGCAATCAGCCCCAGCATTTT
CDR3 protein: CATSGISNQPQHF

CDR3 length: 15
J gene: TRBJ1-5
D gene: TRBD1
V gene: TRBV19
clone size: NA
CDR3 DNA: TGTGCCAGTACCCCGGGACAGGGGGGCAATCAGCCCCAGCATTTT
CDR3 protein: CASTPGQGGNQPQHF

CDR3 length: 13
J gene: TRBJ2-7
D gene: TRBD1
V gene: TRBV30
clone size: NA
CDR3 DNA: TGTGCCTGGACCGGGACAGGGTGGCACGAGCAGTACTTC
CDR3 protein: CAWTGTGWHEQYF

CDR3 length: 14
J gene: TRBJ2-3
D gene: TRBD1
V gene: TRBV7-9
clone size: NA
CDR3 DNA: TGTGCCAGCAGCTTCGACAGGGGATCCGATACGCAGTATTTT
CDR3 protein: CASSFDRGSDTQYF

CDR3 length: 15
J gene: TRBJ2-3
D gene: TRBD2
V gene: TRBV11-3
clone size: NA
CDR3 DNA: TGTGCCAGCAGCTTAACGACTAGCGGGCGGGGGACGCAGTATTTT
CDR3 protein: CASSLTTSGRGTQYF

CDR3 length: 17
J gene: TRBJ2-3
D gene: TRBD2
V gene: TRBV6-2/TRBV6-3
clone size: NA
CDR3 DNA: TGTGCCAGCAGTTACAGGGGACTAGCGGGAGTTGGAGATACGCAGTATTTT
CDR3 protein: CASSYRGLAGVGDTQYF

CDR3 length: 11
J gene: TRBJ2-7
D gene: NA
V gene: TRBV5-1
clone size: NA
CDR3 DNA: TGCGCCAGCAGCAAGACCGGGGAGCAGTACTTC
CDR3 protein: CASSKTGEQYF

CDR3 length: 14
J gene: TRBJ2-7
D gene: TRBD2
V gene: TRBV24-1
clone size: once
CDR3 DNA: TGTGCCACCAGTGATTCGGGACTAGGCTACGAGCAGTACTTC
CDR3 protein: CATSDSGLGYEQYF

CDR3 length: 16
J gene: TRBJ2-5
D gene: TRBD1
V gene: TRBV6-1
clone size: once
CDR3 DNA: TGTGCCAGCAGTGAATTTACAGGGGGAAACCAAGAGACCCAGTACTTC
CDR3 protein: CASSEFTGGNQETQYF

CDR3 length: 12
J gene: TRBJ2-7
D gene: TRBD1
V gene: TRBV10-3
clone size: NA
CDR3 DNA: TGTGCCATCCGGGACAGTCACTACGAGCAGTACTTC
CDR3 protein: CAIRDSHYEQYF

CDR3 length: 17
J gene: TRBJ2-6
D gene: NA
V gene: TRBV27
clone size: once
CDR3 DNA: TGTGCCAGCCTCTTAGAGGGAGTGTACTCTGGGGCCAACGTCCTGACTTTC
CDR3 protein: CASLLEGVYSGANVLTF

CDR3 length: 18
J gene: TRBJ1-5
D gene: NA
V gene: TRBV19
clone size: NA
CDR3 DNA: TGTGCCAGTAGTATAGCCATGGGGCTAATGTCGAGCAATCAGCCCCAGCATTTT
CDR3 protein: CASSIAMGLMSSNQPQHF

CDR3 length: 18
J gene: TRBJ2-6
D gene: NA
V gene: TRBV4-3
clone size: NA
CDR3 DNA: TGCGCCAGCAGCCAAGATTTAAGTGCGAGTCCTGGGGCCAACGTCCTGACTTTC
CDR3 protein: CASSQDLSASPGANVLTF

CDR3 length: 18
J gene: TRBJ2-1
D gene: TRBD2
V gene: TRBV9
clone size: NA
CDR3 DNA: TGTGCCAGCAGCCTCCGGACTAGCGGGAGATCGGCCTACAATGAGCAGTTCTTC
CDR3 protein: CASSLRTSGRSAYNEQFF

CDR3 length: 15
J gene: TRBJ1-5
D gene: TRBD1
V gene: TRBV5-8
clone size: few
CDR3 DNA: TGTGCCAGCAGCTTGCTAGGACAGGGAGGGCAGCCCCAGCATTTT
CDR3 protein: CASSLLGQGGQPQHF

CDR3 length: 10
J gene: TRBJ2-1
D gene: NA
V gene: TRBV25-1
clone size: once
CDR3 DNA: TGTGCCAGCAGTGACGGGGAGCAGTTCTTC
CDR3 protein: CASSDGEQFF

CDR3 length: 16
J gene: TRBJ2-7
D gene: NA
V gene: TRBV19
clone size: NA
CDR3 DNA: TGTGCCAGTAGTATCGCCCGGGACTCCAATGGCTACGAGCAGTACTTC
CDR3 protein: CASSIARDSNGYEQYF

CDR3 length: 16
J gene: TRBJ1-5
D gene: NA
V gene: TRBV24-1
clone size: once
CDR3 DNA: TGTGCCACCAGTGATCACTCGGGAGGGCGCAATCAGCCCCAGCATTTT
CDR3 protein: CATSDHSGGRNQPQHF

CDR3 length: 15
J gene: TRBJ2-2
D gene: NA
V gene: TRBV14
clone size: NA
CDR3 DNA: TGTGCCAGCAGCCCCCGAGGAGGTCACACCGGGGAGCTGTTTTTT
CDR3 protein: CASSPRGGHTGELFF

CDR3 length: 16
J gene: TRBJ1-5
D gene: NA
V gene: TRBV15
clone size: NA
CDR3 DNA: TGTGCCACCAGCAGGAGGGGGTCAGCAATCCATCAGCCCCAGCATTTT
CDR3 protein: CATSRRGSAIHQPQHF

CDR3 length: 13
J gene: TRBJ1-5
D gene: NA
V gene: TRBV10-3
clone size: NA
CDR3 DNA: TGTGCCATCAGTGACAGGGTGAATCAGCCCCAGCATTTT
CDR3 protein: CAISDRVNQPQHF

CDR3 length: 15
J gene: TRBJ2-7
D gene: NA
V gene: TRBV6-6
clone size: NA
CDR3 DNA: TGTGCCAGCAGTTACTCAAGAGGGGGTCAATACGAGCAGTACTTC
CDR3 protein: CASSYSRGGQYEQYF

CDR3 length: 15
J gene: TRBJ2-7
D gene: NA
V gene: TRBV6-2/TRBV6-3
clone size: once
CDR3 DNA: TGTGCCAGCAGTTACTCGCTGCCAGGCTCCTACGAGCAGTACTTC
CDR3 protein: CASSYSLPGSYEQYF